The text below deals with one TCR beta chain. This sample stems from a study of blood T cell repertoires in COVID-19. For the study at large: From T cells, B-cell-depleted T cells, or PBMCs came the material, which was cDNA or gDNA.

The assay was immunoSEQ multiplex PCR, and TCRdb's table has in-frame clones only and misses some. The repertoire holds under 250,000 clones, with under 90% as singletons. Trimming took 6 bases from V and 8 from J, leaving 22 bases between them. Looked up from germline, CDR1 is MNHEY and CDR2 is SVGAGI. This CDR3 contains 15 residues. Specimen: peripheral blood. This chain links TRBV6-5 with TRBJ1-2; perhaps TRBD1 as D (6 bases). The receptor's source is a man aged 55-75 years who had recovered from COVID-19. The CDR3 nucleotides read TGTGCCAGCAGCCCCTCCGGGACAAACCTGGCCGGCTACACCTTC. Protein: CASSPSGTNLAGYTF.